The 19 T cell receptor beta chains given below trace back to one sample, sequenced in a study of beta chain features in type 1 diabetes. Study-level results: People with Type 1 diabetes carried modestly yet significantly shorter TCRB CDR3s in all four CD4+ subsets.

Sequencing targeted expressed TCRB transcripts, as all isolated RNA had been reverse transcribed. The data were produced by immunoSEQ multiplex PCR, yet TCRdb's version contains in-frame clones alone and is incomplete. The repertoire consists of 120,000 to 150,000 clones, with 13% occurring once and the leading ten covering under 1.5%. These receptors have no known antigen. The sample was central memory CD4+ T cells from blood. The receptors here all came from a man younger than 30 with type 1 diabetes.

CDR3 DNA: TGTGCCAGCAGCCACCGAGACAGGGATGAAAAACTGTTTTTT. This encodes CASSHRDRDEKLFF. The rearrangement joins TRBV14 to TRBJ1-4; TRBD1 agrees at 7 bases. The CDR3 has 14 residues. Germline values: CDR1 SGHDN, CDR2 FVKESK. The J segment lost 6 bases and the V segment lost 3 bases, leaving 4 bases of the junction unmatched.

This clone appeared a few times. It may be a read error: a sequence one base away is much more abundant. CDR3 residues: CASSAADRAAEQYF. The CDR3 DNA is TGTGCCAGCAGCGCCGCAGACAGGGCGGCCGAGCAGTACTTC. The genes are TRBV11-3 and TRBJ2-7, with 7 bases aligning to TRBD1. CDR1 is SGHNT, CDR2 YENEEA, per germline. The CDR3 contains 14 residues. V shed 5 bases, J shed 6 bases, and the junction held 10 bases outside the gene matches.

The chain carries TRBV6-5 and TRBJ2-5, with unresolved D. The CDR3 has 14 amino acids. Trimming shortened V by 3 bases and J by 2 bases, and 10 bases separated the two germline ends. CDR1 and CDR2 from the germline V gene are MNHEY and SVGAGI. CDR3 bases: TGTGCCAGCAGTTATACAAGCCGGCAAGAGACCCAGTACTTC. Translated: CASSYTSRQETQYF.

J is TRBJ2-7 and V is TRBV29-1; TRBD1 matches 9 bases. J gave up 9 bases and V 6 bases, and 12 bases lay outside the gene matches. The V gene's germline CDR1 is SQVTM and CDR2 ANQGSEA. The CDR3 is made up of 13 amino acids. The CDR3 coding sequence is TGCAGCGTCGAGAGGCCGGGACAGGGAGGGCAGTACTTC. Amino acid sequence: CSVERPGQGGQYF.

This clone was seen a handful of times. CDR3: CASSSGTATNEKLFF. CDR3 DNA sequence: TGTGCCAGCAGTTCGGGGACTGCAACTAATGAAAAACTGTTTTTT. This chain connects TRBV6-6 to TRBJ1-4, with a possible D match to TRBD1 (5 bases). This CDR3 contains 15 residues. Germline values: CDR1 MNHNY, CDR2 SVGAGI (reference sequence). Trimming removed 4 bases from V and 0 bases from J, with 9 bases in between.

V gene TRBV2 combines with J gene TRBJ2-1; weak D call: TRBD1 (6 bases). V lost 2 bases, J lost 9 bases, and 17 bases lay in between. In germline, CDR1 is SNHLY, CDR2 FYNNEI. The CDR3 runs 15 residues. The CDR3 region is CASSELEQGKGEQFF. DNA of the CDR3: TGTGCCAGCAGTGAACTAGAACAGGGTAAGGGTGAGCAGTTCTTC.

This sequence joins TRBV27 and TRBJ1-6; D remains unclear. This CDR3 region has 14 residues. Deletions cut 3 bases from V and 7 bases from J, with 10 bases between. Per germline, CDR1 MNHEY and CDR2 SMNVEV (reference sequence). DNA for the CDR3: TGTGCCAGCAGTTTCCAGGTGGGAAATTCACCCCTCCACTTT. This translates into CASSFQVGNSPLHF.

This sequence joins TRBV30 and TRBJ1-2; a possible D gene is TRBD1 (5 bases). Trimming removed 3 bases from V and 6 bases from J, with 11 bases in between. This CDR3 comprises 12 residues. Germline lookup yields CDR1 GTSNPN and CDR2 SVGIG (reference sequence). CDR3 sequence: CAWRVGVHGYTF. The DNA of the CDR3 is TGTGCCTGGAGGGTAGGGGTCCATGGCTACACCTTC.

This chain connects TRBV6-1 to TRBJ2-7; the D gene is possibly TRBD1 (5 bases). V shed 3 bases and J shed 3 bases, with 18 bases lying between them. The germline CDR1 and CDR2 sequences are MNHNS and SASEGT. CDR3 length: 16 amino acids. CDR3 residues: CASSDWTQPTLYEQYF. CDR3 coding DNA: TGTGCCAGCAGTGATTGGACACAACCCACACTCTACGAGCAGTACTTC.

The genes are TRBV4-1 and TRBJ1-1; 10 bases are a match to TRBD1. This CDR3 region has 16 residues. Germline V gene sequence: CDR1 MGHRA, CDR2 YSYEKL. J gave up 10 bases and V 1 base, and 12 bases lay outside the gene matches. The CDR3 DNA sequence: TGCGCCAGCAGCCAAGGGGGACAGGGGATTAGTCTTCGAGCTTTCTTT. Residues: CASSQGGQGISLRAFF.

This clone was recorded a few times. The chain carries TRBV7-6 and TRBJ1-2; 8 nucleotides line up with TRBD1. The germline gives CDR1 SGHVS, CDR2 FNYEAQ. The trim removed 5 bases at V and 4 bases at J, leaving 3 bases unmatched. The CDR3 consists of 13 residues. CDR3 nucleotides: TGTGCCAGCAGCGGACAGGGAGCCTATGGCTACACCTTC. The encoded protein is CASSGQGAYGYTF.

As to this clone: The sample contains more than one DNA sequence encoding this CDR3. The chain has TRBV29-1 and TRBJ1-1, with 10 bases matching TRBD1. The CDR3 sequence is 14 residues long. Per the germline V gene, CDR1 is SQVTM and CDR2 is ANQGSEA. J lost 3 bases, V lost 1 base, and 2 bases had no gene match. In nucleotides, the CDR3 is TGCAGCGTTGAAGGGGACAGGGGCGACACTGAAGCTTTCTTT. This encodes CSVEGDRGDTEAFF. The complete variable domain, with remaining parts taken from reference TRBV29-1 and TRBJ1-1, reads SAVISQKPSRDICQRGTSLTIQCQVDSQVTMMFWYRQQPGQSLTLIATANQGSEATYESGFVIDKFPISRPNLTFSTLTVSNMSPEDSSIYLCSVEGDRGDTEAFFGQGTRLTVV.

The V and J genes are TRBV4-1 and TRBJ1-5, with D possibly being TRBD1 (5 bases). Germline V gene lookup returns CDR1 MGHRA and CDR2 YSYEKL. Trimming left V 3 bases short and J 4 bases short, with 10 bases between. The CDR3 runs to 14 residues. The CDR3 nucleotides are TGCGCCAGCAGCCATCTGGGGCAGAATCAGCCCCAGCATTTT. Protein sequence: CASSHLGQNQPQHF.

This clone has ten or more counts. CDR3 protein: CASSPQANTEAFF. The CDR3 DNA reads TGTGCCAGCAGCCCCCAGGCGAACACTGAAGCTTTCTTT. The chain links TRBV7-9 to TRBJ1-1, with no clear D. Per germline, CDR1 SEHNR and CDR2 FQNEAQ (reference sequence). V was pared by 5 bases and J by 1 base, with 8 bases between. The CDR3 is made up of 13 amino acids. Using reference TRBV7-9 and TRBJ1-1 for the parts outside the CDR3, the full variable domain is DTGVSQNPRHKITKRGQNVTFRCDPISEHNRLYWYRQTLGQGPEFLTYFQNEAQLEKSRLLSDRFSAERPKGSFSTLEIQRTEQGDSAMYLCASSPQANTEAFFGQGTRLTVV.

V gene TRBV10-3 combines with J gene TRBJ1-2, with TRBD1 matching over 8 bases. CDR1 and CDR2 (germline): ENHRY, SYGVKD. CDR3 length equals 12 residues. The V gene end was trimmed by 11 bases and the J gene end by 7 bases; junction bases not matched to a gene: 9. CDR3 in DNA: TGTGCCCTTGGACAGGGACTGAGTGGCTACACCTTC. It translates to CALGQGLSGYTF.

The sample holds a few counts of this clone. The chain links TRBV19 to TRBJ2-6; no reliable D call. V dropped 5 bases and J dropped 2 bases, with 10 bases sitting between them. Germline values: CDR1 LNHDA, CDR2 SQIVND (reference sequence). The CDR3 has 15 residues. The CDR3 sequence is CASSDEVTGANVLTF. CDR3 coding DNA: TGTGCCAGTAGTGATGAGGTTACTGGGGCCAACGTCCTGACTTTC.

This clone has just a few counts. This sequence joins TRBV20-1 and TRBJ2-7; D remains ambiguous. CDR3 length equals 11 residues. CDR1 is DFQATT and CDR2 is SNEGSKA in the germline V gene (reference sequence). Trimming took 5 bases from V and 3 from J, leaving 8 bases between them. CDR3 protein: CSALNHYEQYF. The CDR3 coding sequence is TGCAGTGCTCTTAACCACTACGAGCAGTACTTC.

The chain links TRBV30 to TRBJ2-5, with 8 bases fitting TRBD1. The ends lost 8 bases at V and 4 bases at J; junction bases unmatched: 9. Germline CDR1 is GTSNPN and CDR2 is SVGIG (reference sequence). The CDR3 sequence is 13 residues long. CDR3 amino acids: CALDRGGGETQYF. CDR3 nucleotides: TGTGCCCTAGACAGGGGAGGTGGAGAGACCCAGTACTTC. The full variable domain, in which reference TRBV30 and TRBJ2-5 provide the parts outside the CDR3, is SQTIHQWPATLVQPVGSPLSLECTVEGTSNPNLYWYRQAAGRGLQLLFYSVGIGQISSEVPQNLSASRPQDRQFILSSKKLLLSDSGFYLCALDRGGGETQYFGPGTRLLVL.

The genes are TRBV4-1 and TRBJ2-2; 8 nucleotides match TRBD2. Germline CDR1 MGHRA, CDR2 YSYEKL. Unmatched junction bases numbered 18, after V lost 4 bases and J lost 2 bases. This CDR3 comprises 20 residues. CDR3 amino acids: CASSPPAGGLRYKNTGELFF. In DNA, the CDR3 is TGCGCCAGCAGCCCCCCGGCGGGGGGCCTAAGGTACAAAAACACCGGGGAGCTGTTTTTT.